The clone carrying this TCR beta chain has a handful of counts. Its antigen remains unknown. The record originates from a study of beta chain features in type 1 diabetes. Study-wide context: Summed over all samples, the examined sorted cells came to 85 million to 140 million. Findings of the study overall: Comparison showed that naive, central memory and Treg TCRB repertoires appeared more similar among patients than among healthy donors.

Stem cell-like memory, regulatory, central memory and naive CD4+ cells were sorted via CD45RO/CCR7/CD25/CD127/CD95/CD27. The germline V gene has CDR1 LNHNV and CDR2 YYDKDF (reference sequence). This CDR3 is 13 amino acids long. All of the isolated RNA was reverse transcribed, so expressed TCRB transcripts were sequenced. The repertoire was sequenced with immunoSEQ multiplex PCR; TCRdb's copy has only in-frame clones and lacks some. Here the sample spans fewer than 650,000 clones, roughly a sixth being singletons. This rearrangement joins TRBV15 to TRBJ2-5, with no clear D. With the DNA end fitting TRBJ2-7 better, the J assignment may be wrong. The receptor's source is a man between 18 and 29 years old in good health. The sample comprised naive CD4+ T cells from blood. The CDR3 loop is CATSRDTGYEQYF. DNA for the CDR3: TGTGCCACCAGCAGAGATACGGGCTACGAGCAGTACTTC.